One sample yielded the 18 T cell receptor beta chains listed below, sequenced in a study of shared clonotypes between healthy human individuals. Selected positively for CCR7 and CD45RO-negative, naive CD8 cells excluded terminally differentiated effector memory CD45RA+ cells. Sequencing used immunoSEQ multiplex PCR; TCRdb keeps in-frame clones, though not all of them. The table records over 2,000,000 clones, just over 90% of them present only once. Sequenced input: naive CD8+ T cells from PBMCs. The receptors originated from a man between 18 and 29 years old in good health. Some clones in this sample may be carry-over from other donors' samples.

The gene calls are TRBV15 and TRBJ2-7; either TRBD1 or TRBD2 may supply D (5 bases each). The germline V gene encodes CDR1 LNHNV and CDR2 YYDKDF (reference sequence). V was shortened by 3 bases and J by 0 bases, with 12 bases between the two germline ends. This CDR3 region has 15 residues. The CDR3 loop is CATSSFRDGSYEQYF. CDR3 nucleotides: TGTGCCACCAGCAGCTTCCGGGACGGCTCCTACGAGCAGTACTTC.

The chain links TRBV5-4 to TRBJ1-1; no definite D call. V lost 2 bases, J lost 0 bases, and 14 bases lay in between. The CDR3 is 16 amino acids. Germline CDR1 and CDR2: SGHNT and YYREEE (reference sequence). The CDR3 DNA reads as TGTGCCAGCAGCTTATACAGTCCGGGATTGAACACTGAAGCTTTCTTT. Its protein product is CASSLYSPGLNTEAFF.

This CDR3 is CASTGSTEQYF. CDR3 DNA sequence: TGTGCCAGCACCGGGTCCACCGAGCAGTACTTC. V is TRBV6-6 and J is TRBJ2-7; D ambiguous. Germline V gene lookup returns CDR1 MNHNY and CDR2 SVGAGI (reference sequence). The CDR3 loop spans 11 amino acids. V was trimmed by 7 bases and J by 6 bases, leaving 10 bases between them.

The chain couples TRBV19 to TRBJ1-5; D remains ambiguous. From germline, CDR1 is LNHDA and CDR2 SQIVND (reference sequence). V gave up 7 bases and J gave up 4 bases, with 11 bases separating them. CDR3 length: 13 residues. CDR3 region: CASKARDNQPQHF. For the CDR3, the DNA is TGTGCCAGTAAAGCTCGGGATAATCAGCCCCAGCATTTT.

The chain recombines TRBV2 with TRBJ1-5, with TRBD1 identical over 7 bases. V was pared by 1 base and J by 7 bases, with 7 bases of the junction left unmatched. Germline CDR1 and CDR2: SNHLY and FYNNEI. The CDR3 is made up of 15 amino acids. Written as DNA, the CDR3 is TGTGCCAGCAGTGAAGTAGACAGGGTCCTCCAGCCCCAGCATTTT. Encoded protein: CASSEVDRVLQPQHF.

The chain carries TRBV7-6 and TRBJ2-5; 12 positions match TRBD1. The CDR3 runs to 17 residues. With 1 base clipped from V and 4 bases from J, the junction kept 7 bases outside the gene matches. Germline V gene data show CDR1 as SGHVS and CDR2 as FNYEAQ. For the CDR3, the DNA is TGTGCCAGCAGCTTAGATCCGGGACAGGGGGCAGGAGAGACCCAGTACTTC. It translates to CASSLDPGQGAGETQYF.

This clone was detected only a few times. The rearrangement uses TRBV6-1 and TRBJ1-5, with unresolved D. The V and J ends lost 2 bases and 7 bases respectively, with 12 bases between them. This CDR3 is 14 amino acids long. Germline V gene data show CDR1 as MNHNS and CDR2 as SASEGT. In DNA form, the CDR3 reads TGTGCCAGCAGTGAACGGTGGAATAACCAGCCCCAGCATTTT. Translated, it gives CASSERWNNQPQHF.

This chain uses TRBV30 with TRBJ2-5; D is unclear. Matching the DNA end better, TRBJ2-7 makes the J call doubtful. This CDR3 has 12 residues. Germline loops: CDR1 GTSNPN, CDR2 SVGIG (reference sequence). This CDR3 is CAWSVSSYEQYF. The CDR3 coding sequence is TGTGCCTGGAGTGTATCATCCTACGAGCAGTACTTC.

This chain uses TRBV27 with TRBJ1-5; unclear D gene. The CDR3 runs to 14 residues. Trimming took 5 bases from V and 0 from J, leaving 8 bases between them. Germline V CDR1 and CDR2: MNHEY, SMNVEV (reference sequence). The CDR3 loop reads CASSPGPSNQPQHF. The CDR3 region has the DNA TGTGCCAGCAGTCCCGGACCTAGCAATCAGCCCCAGCATTTT.

The chain combines TRBV29-1 with TRBJ1-4; no clear D. From germline, CDR1 is SQVTM and CDR2 ANQGSEA. This CDR3 is 12 amino acids long. With 1 base removed from V and 10 bases from J, the gap between germline ends came to 10 bases. The CDR3 nucleotides read TGCAGCGTTGAAGTGGTTGGAGGAAAACTGTTTTTT. It is translated as CSVEVVGGKLFF.

A note on this clone: Additional DNA sequences in this sample encode the identical CDR3. The V call is TRBV19, the J call TRBJ2-7, with 9 bases fitting TRBD1. In germline, CDR1 is LNHDA, CDR2 SQIVND (reference sequence). The CDR3 length is 13 residues. V gave up 8 bases and J gave up 0 bases; unmatched junction bases: 2. The CDR3 loop is CASGDRASYEQYF. The CDR3 bases are TGTGCCAGTGGGGACAGGGCCTCCTACGAGCAGTACTTC.

J is TRBJ2-1 and V is TRBV28, with 8 bases matching TRBD2. Per germline, CDR1 MDHEN and CDR2 SYDVKM. V lost 3 bases to trimming and J lost 3 bases; unmatched junction nucleotides: 4. The CDR3 sequence is 15 residues long. The CDR3 DNA reads TGTGCCAGCAGTTTGCTTACTAGCGGCTACAATGAGCAGTTCTTC. Translated, it gives CASSLLTSGYNEQFF.

This clone has only one observation. V usage is TRBV7-2 and J usage is TRBJ2-7, with D perhaps matching TRBD1 (6 bases). V dropped 5 bases and J dropped 2 bases, with 13 bases sitting between them. This CDR3 has 14 amino acids. The germline V gene has CDR1 SGHTA and CDR2 FQGNSA. In nucleotides, the CDR3 is TGTGCCAGCAGCCTCGGGTCAGGGGCCTACGAGCAGTACTTC. Encoded protein: CASSLGSGAYEQYF.

This chain joins TRBV19 and TRBJ1-5; the D is unclear. This CDR3 has 14 amino acids. In germline, CDR1 is LNHDA, CDR2 SQIVND (reference sequence). Trimming took 3 bases from V and 5 from J, leaving 11 bases between them. The CDR3 DNA is TGTGCCAGTAGTATGGCGGGTGGGGATCAGCCCCAGCATTTT. The encoded protein is CASSMAGGDQPQHF.

V and J are TRBV5-6 and TRBJ1-1; no clear D. The CDR3 spans 13 residues. The ends were cut back, 2 bases at V and 4 bases at J, with 9 bases in the middle. CDR1 SGHDT and CDR2 YYEEEE come from the germline V gene. The CDR3 spells CASSFEVGTEAFF. The CDR3 bases are TGTGCCAGCAGCTTTGAGGTGGGCACTGAAGCTTTCTTT.

The rearrangement uses TRBV11-3 and TRBJ2-2, with D possibly TRBD1 on 6 matching bases. This CDR3 has 18 residues. V lost 5 bases to trimming and J lost 0 bases, with 19 bases between them. Per germline, CDR1 SGHNT and CDR2 YENEEA. The CDR3 loop reads CASSMTPLDRTNTGELFF. CDR3 DNA: TGTGCCAGCAGCATGACCCCACTTGACAGGACGAACACCGGGGAGCTGTTTTTT. The whole variable domain, remainder taken from reference TRBV11-3 and TRBJ2-2, is EAGVVQSPRYKIIEKKQPVAFWCNPISGHNTLYWYLQNLGQGPELLIRYENEEAVDDSQLPKDRFSAERLKGVDSTLKIQPAELGDSAVYLCASSMTPLDRTNTGELFFGEGSRLTVL.

In the case of this clone: Other DNA sequences of this sample code for an identical CDR3. The rearrangement joins TRBV19 to TRBJ1-1; the D is unclear. This CDR3 is 13 amino acids long. V lost 3 bases, J lost 0 bases, and 5 bases lay in between. CDR1 is LNHDA, CDR2 SQIVND, per germline (reference sequence). The CDR3 bases are TGTGCCAGTAGTATCATTTTGAACACTGAAGCTTTCTTT. It yields the protein CASSIILNTEAFF.

As DNA, the CDR3 is TGTGCCAGCAGCTTAGAGGGGGCTGTATCCTACGAGCAGTACTTC. Amino acid sequence: CASSLEGAVSYEQYF. This chain uses TRBV11-2 with TRBJ2-7; maybe TRBD1 (6 bases). The CDR3 totals 15 residues. V lost 0 bases and J lost 1, with 10 bases in between. Germline lookup yields CDR1 SGHAT and CDR2 FQNNGV. Full variable domain (rest looked up from reference TRBV11-2 and TRBJ2-7): EAGVAQSPRYKIIEKRQSVAFWCNPISGHATLYWYQQILGQGPKLLIQFQNNGVVDDSQLPKDRFSAERLKGVDSTLKIQPAKLEDSAVYLCASSLEGAVSYEQYFGPGTRLTVT.